This T cell receptor beta chain is drawn from a study of blood T cell repertoires in COVID-19. Overall study: The origin of the acute and convalescent COVID-19 samples was the United States, Italy and Spain. The cDNA or gDNA used as material had been derived from T cells, B-cell-depleted T cells, or PBMCs.

Patients at the Seattle site were enrolled during active infection and followed longitudinally. This CDR3 contains 12 residues. CDR1 and CDR2 (germline): SEHNR, FQNEAQ (reference sequence). The ends lost 5 bases at V and 12 bases at J; junction bases unmatched: 7. Clones were read by immunoSEQ multiplex PCR, and TCRdb kept only the in-frame ones, dropping some. In the table there are around 360,000 clones, about 90% of which are singletons. Specimen: peripheral blood. The genes are TRBV7-9 and TRBJ2-1, with 7 bases that match TRBD2. The clonotype was recovered from a woman in her 30s with COVID-19, enrolled during active disease. CDR3 residues: CASSRTGTTQFF. The CDR3 DNA reads as TGTGCCAGCAGCCGGACTGGGACTACGCAGTTCTTC.